This TCR beta chain is from a study of early T cells in non-severe SARS-CoV-2 infection. The germline V and J ends were trimmed by 3 bases and 7 bases, with 28 bases remaining between them. Looked up from germline, CDR1 is DFQATT and CDR2 is SNEGSKA (reference sequence). The CDR3 sequence is 18 residues long. A single record per CDR3 protein comes from TCRdb applying MiXCR to the 5' RACE reads. The repertoire holds under 30,000 distinct CDR3 sequences, with approximately 5.4% as singletons. This clonotype occurred many times. Sequencing used whole blood. The receptor was isolated from an adult who was a healthcare worker with PCR-confirmed SARS-CoV-2 infection or an uninfected control (not recorded which). The chain combines TRBV20-1 with TRBJ2-1; perhaps D is TRBD1 or TRBD2 (6 bases each). The DNA of the CDR3 is TGCAGTGCTAGTGAGGGGGGCAGGGTAGGAGGAACACGAAATGAGCAGTTCTTC. This sequence encodes CSASEGGRVGGTRNEQFF.